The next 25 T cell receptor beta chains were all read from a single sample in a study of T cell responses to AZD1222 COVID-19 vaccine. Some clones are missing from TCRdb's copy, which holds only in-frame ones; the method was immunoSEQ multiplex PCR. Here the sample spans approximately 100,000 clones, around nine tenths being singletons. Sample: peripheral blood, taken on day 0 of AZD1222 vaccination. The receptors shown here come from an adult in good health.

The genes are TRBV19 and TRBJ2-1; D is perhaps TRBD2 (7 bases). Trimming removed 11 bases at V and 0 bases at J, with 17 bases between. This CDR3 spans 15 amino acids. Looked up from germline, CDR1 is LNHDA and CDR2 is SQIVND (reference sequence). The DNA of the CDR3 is TGTGCCTCCGGGGGGCTAGCGGTCTCCTACAATGAGCAGTTCTTC. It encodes CASGGLAVSYNEQFF. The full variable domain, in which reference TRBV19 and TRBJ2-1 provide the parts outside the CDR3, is DGGITQSPKYLFRKEGQNVTLSCEQNLNHDAMYWYRQDPGQGLRLIYYSQIVNDFQKGDIAEGYSVSREKKESFPLTVTSAQKNPTAFYLCASGGLAVSYNEQFFGPGTRLTVL.

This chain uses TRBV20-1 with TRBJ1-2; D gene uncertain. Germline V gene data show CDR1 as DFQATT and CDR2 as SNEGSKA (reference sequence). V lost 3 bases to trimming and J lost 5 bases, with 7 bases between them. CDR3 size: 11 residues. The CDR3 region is CSASPGYGYTF. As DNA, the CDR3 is TGCAGTGCTAGCCCCGGGTATGGCTACACCTTC.

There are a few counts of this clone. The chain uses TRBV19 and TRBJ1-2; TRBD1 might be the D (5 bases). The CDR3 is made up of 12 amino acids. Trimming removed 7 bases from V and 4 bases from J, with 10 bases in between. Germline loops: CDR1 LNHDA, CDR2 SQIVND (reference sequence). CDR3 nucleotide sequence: TGTGCCAGTACTGGGGACGTCTATGGCTACACCTTC. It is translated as CASTGDVYGYTF.

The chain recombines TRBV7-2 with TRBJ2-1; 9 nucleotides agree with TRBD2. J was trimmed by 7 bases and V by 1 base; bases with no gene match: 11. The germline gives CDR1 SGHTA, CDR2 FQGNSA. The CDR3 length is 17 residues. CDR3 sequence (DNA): TGTGCCAGCAGCTTAGTTGTGGGCGGGGGGGCTGTGAATGAGCAGTTCTTC. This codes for CASSLVVGGGAVNEQFF. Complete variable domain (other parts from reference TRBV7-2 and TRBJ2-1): GAGVSQSPSNKVTEKGKDVELRCDPISGHTALYWYRQSLGQGLEFLIYFQGNSAPDKSGLPSDRFSAERTGGSVSTLTIQRTQQEDSAVYLCASSLVVGGGAVNEQFFGPGTRLTVL.

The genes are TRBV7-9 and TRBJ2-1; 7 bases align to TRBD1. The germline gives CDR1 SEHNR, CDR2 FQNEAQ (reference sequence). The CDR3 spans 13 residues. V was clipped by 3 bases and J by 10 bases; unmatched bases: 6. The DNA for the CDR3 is TGTGCCAGCAGCTTCCCGAGGGACAGAGAGCAGTTCTTC. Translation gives CASSFPRDREQFF.

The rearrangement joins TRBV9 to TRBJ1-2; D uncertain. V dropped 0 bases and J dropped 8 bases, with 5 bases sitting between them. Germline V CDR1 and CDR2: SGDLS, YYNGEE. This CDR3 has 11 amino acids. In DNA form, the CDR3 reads TGTGCCAGCAGCGTAGGTGGCGGCTACACCTTC. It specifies CASSVGGGYTF.

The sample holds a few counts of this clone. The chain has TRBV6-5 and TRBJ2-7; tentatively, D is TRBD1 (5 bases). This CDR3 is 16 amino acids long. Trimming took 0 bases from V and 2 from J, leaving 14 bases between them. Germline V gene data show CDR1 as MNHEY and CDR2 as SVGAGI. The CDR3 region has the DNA TGTGCCAGCAGTTACTCTAGTGTAGGGGTCACCTACGAGCAGTACTTC. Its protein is CASSYSSVGVTYEQYF.

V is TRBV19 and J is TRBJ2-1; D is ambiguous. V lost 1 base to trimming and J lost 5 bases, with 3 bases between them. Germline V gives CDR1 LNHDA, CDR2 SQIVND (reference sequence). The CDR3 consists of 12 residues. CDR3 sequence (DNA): TGTGCCAGTAGTATAGCCGACAATGAGCAGTTCTTC. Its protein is CASSIADNEQFF.

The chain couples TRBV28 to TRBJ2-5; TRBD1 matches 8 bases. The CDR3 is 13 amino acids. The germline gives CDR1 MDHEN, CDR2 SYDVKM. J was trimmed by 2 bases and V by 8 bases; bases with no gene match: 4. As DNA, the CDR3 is TGTGCCAGCCGCACAGGGGGACAAGAGACCCAGTACTTC. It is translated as CASRTGGQETQYF. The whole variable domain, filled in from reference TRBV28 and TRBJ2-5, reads DVKVTQSSRYLVKRTGEKVFLECVQDMDHENMFWYRQDPGLGLRLIYFSYDVKMKEKGDIPEGYSVSREKKERFSLILESASTNQTSMYLCASRTGGQETQYFGPGTRLLVL.

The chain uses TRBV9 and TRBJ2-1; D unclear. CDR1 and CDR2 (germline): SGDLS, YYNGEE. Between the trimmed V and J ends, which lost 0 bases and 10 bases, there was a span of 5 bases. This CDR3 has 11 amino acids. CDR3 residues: CASSVAQEQFF. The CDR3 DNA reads TGTGCCAGCAGCGTAGCCCAGGAGCAGTTCTTC.

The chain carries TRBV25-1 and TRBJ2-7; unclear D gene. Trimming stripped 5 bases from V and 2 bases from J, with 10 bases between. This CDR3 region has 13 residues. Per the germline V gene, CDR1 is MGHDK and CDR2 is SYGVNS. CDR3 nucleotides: TGTGCCAGCAGTTATACTGGGACCTACGAGCAGTACTTC. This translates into CASSYTGTYEQYF.

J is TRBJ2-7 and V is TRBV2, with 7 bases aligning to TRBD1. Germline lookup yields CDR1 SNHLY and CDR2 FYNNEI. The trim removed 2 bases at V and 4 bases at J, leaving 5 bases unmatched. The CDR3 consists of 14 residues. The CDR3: CASSERGLVYEQYF. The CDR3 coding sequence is TGTGCCAGCAGTGAAAGGGGGCTTGTTTACGAGCAGTACTTC.

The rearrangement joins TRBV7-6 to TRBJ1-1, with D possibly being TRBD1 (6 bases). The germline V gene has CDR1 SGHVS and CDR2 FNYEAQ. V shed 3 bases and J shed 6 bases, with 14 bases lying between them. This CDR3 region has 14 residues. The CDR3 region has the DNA TGTGCCAGCAGCTTTGGGGGGGCGGTGGCTGAAGCTTTCTTT. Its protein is CASSFGGAVAEAFF.

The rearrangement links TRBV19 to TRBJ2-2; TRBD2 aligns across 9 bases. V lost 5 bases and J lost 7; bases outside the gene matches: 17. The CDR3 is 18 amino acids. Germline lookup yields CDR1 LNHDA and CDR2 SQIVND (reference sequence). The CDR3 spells CASSRYSGSAAGGGELFF. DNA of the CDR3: TGTGCCAGTAGTCGATATAGCGGGAGTGCCGCGGGAGGCGGGGAGCTGTTTTTT.

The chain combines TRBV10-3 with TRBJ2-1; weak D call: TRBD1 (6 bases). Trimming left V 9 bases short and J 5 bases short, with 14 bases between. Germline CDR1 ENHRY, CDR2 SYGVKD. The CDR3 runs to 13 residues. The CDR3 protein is CAITGTPDNEQFF. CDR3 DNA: TGTGCCATTACCGGGACACCCGACAATGAGCAGTTCTTC.

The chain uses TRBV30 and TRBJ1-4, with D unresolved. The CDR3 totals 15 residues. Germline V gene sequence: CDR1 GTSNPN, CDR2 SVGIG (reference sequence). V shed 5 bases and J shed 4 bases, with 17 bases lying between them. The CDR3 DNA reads TGTGCCTGGGGAGAGTGGCCAACTAATAATGAAAAACTGTTTTTT. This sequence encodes CAWGEWPTNNEKLFF.

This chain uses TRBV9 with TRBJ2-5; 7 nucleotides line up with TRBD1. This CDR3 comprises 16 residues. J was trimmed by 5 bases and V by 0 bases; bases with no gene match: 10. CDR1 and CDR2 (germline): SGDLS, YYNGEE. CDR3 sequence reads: CASSVGAGGSGETQYF. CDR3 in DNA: TGTGCCAGCAGCGTAGGGGCAGGGGGATCTGGGGAGACCCAGTACTTC.

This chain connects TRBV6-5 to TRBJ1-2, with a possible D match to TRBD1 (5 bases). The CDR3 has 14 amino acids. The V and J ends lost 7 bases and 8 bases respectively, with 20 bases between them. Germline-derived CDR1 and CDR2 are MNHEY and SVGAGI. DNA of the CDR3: TGTGCCAGCATTAAGCCGGGGGTAAAGGGCGGCTACACCTTC. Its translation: CASIKPGVKGGYTF.

CDR3 sequence: CASATGEFQPQHF. CDR3 nucleotides: TGTGCCAGCGCAACAGGGGAGTTTCAGCCCCAGCATTTT. The rearrangement uses TRBV10-3 and TRBJ1-5; 7 bases align to TRBD1. V shed 10 bases and J 6 bases; nucleotides not matched to a gene: 9. The CDR3 loop spans 13 amino acids. The germline gives CDR1 ENHRY, CDR2 SYGVKD.

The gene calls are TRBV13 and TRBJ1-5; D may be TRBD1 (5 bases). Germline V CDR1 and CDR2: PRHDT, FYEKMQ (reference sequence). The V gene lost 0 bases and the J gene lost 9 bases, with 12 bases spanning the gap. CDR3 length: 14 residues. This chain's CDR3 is CASSLGDPGGPQHF. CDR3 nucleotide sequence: TGTGCCAGCAGCTTAGGTGACCCTGGGGGGCCCCAGCATTTT.

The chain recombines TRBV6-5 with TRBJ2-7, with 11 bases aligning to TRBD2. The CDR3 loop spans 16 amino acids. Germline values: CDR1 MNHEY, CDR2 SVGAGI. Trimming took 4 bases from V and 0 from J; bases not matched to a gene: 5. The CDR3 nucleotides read TGTGCCAGCAGTTCGGCAGGGACTAGCGGCTCCTACGAGCAGTACTTC. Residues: CASSSAGTSGSYEQYF.

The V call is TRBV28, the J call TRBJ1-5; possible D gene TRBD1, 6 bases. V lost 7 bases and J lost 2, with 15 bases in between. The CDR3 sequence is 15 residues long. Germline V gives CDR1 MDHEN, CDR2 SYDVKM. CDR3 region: CASTSGTSGNQPQHF. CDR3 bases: TGTGCCAGCACCTCCGGGACAAGCGGCAATCAGCCCCAGCATTTT.

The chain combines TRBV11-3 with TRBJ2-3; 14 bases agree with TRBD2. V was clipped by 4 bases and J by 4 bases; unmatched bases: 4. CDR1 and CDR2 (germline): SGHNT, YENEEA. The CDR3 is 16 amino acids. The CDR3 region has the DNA TGTGCCAGCAGCTCCGGACTAGCGGGAGGAGCAGATACGCAGTATTTT. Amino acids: CASSSGLAGGADTQYF.

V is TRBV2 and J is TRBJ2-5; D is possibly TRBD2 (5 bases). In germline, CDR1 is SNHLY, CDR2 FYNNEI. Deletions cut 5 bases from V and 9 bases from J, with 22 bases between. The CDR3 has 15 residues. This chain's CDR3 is CASSTGELVGLAQYF. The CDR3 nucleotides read TGTGCCAGCAGTACCGGCGAACTAGTGGGTTTGGCCCAGTACTTC. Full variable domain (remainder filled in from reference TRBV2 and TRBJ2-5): EPEVTQTPSHQVTQMGQEVILRCVPISNHLYFYWYRQILGQKVEFLVSFYNNEISEKSEIFDDQFSVERPDGSNFTLKIRSTKLEDSAMYFCASSTGELVGLAQYFGPGTRLLVL.

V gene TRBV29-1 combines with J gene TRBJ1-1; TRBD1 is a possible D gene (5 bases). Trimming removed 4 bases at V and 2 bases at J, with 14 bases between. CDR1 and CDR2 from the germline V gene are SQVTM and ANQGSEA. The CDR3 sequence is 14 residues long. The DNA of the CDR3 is TGCAGCGTTGTCCCCCAGGGCACAAACACTGAAGCTTTCTTT. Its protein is CSVVPQGTNTEAFF.